Below, 27 T cell receptor beta chains from the same sample are listed, as sequenced in a study of CD8 T cells in ankylosing spondylitis. One entry per CDR3 protein results from TCRdb running MiXCR on the 5' RACE reads. The sample shows about 110,000 distinct CDR3 sequences, around 24% of them seen only once. The specimen sequenced was synovial fluid, either unsorted or a sorted T cell fraction (not recorded which). The receptors were gathered from a male donor with ankylosing spondylitis.

As DNA, the CDR3 is TGCAGTGCTAGGAAGGGACTAAGCAATCAGCCCCAGCATTTT. As protein: CSARKGLSNQPQHF. The chain joins TRBV20-1 to TRBJ1-5, with D maybe TRBD1 (5 bases). The germline gives CDR1 DFQATT, CDR2 SNEGSKA (reference sequence). V dropped 3 bases and J dropped 1 base, with 10 bases sitting between them. The CDR3 contains 14 residues.

In this sample, this clonotype turned up a few times. The genes are TRBV5-1 and TRBJ1-1; D remains ambiguous. Trimming cost V 4 bases and J 1 base, with 14 bases left between them. The CDR3 has 15 amino acids. Germline V lookup: CDR1 SGHRS, CDR2 YFSETQ. CDR3 nucleotides: TGCGCCAGCAGCCGAGGAGGGTCCGCGAACACTGAAGCTTTCTTT. It specifies CASSRGGSANTEAFF.

V and J are TRBV12-3 or TRBV12-4 and TRBJ1-5; 7 nucleotides match TRBD1. With 7 bases clipped from V and 0 bases from J, the junction kept 9 bases outside the gene matches. CDR3 size: 16 residues. The CDR3 region is CASNPGQPYSNQPQHF. DNA for the CDR3: TGTGCCAGCAATCCGGGACAGCCCTATAGCAATCAGCCCCAGCATTTT.

DNA for the CDR3: TGCGCCAGCAGCTCACAGGGGGAGACTGAAGCTTTCTTT. This codes for CASSSQGETEAFF. J is TRBJ1-1 and V is TRBV5-1; 8 bases are shared with TRBD1. V gave up 3 bases and J gave up 5 bases; unmatched junction bases: 3. From germline, CDR1 is SGHRS and CDR2 YFSETQ. This CDR3 has 13 residues.

In its sample, this clonotype was seen many times. The chain has TRBV9 and TRBJ2-2; TRBD2 agrees at 11 bases. Germline lookup yields CDR1 SGDLS and CDR2 YYNGEE. V was clipped by 3 bases and J by 10 bases; unmatched bases: 11. The length of the CDR3 is 16 residues. CDR3 in amino acids: CASSATSLAGASELFF. The CDR3 bases are TGTGCCAGCAGCGCGACCTCACTAGCGGGAGCTTCGGAGCTGTTTTTT.

The CDR3 here is CASSLEGQALGELFF. The CDR3 DNA reads as TGTGCCAGCAGTCTAGAAGGACAGGCCCTCGGGGAGCTGTTTTTT. V and J are TRBV27 and TRBJ2-2; 7 positions agree with TRBD1. Germline trimming cut 5 bases from V and 7 bases from J; bases unmatched to any gene: 10. Germline V CDR1 and CDR2: MNHEY, SMNVEV (reference sequence). This CDR3 has 15 amino acids.

This clonotype was found a few times. The CDR3 bases are TGCGCCAGCAGCTTGGAAGGGAGGCGAGAGACCCAGTACTTC. Translated: CASSLEGRRETQYF. The V gene is TRBV5-1, the J gene TRBJ2-5; TRBD2 is a possible D gene (6 bases). The germline V gene encodes CDR1 SGHRS and CDR2 YFSETQ. The CDR3 covers 14 residues. V gave up 0 bases and J gave up 4 bases, with 10 bases separating them.

Only a few counts were recorded for this clonotype. The V call is TRBV14, the J call TRBJ2-1, with D unresolved. CDR3 length: 12 amino acids. CDR1 and CDR2 from the germline V gene are SGHDN and FVKESK. Trimming took off 2 bases at V and 10 bases at J, with 9 bases between the two ends. The CDR3 is CASSQYTKEQFF. Here the CDR3 DNA reads TGTGCCAGCAGCCAATACACCAAGGAGCAGTTCTTC.

This clonotype was seen a few times. The chain uses TRBV7-9 and TRBJ1-4; the D gene is possibly TRBD1 (5 bases). There are 13 residues in the CDR3. V was shortened by 0 bases and J by 11 bases, with 10 bases between the two germline ends. In germline, CDR1 is SEHNR, CDR2 FQNEAQ (reference sequence). The CDR3 protein is CASSLAEGRKLFF. The CDR3 coding sequence is TGTGCCAGCAGCTTAGCGGAGGGGCGGAAACTGTTTTTT.

This clonotype was seen ten or more times. The V call is TRBV3-1, the J call TRBJ2-1; 7 bases line up with TRBD2. Germline V CDR1 and CDR2: LGHDT, YNNKEL (reference sequence). V was clipped by 5 bases and J by 4 bases; unmatched bases: 8. The CDR3 sequence is 15 residues long. The DNA of the CDR3 is TGTGCCAGCAGCTCCCCGGGGGGAGAGTACAATGAGCAGTTCTTC. Translated, it gives CASSSPGGEYNEQFF.

This clonotype has ten or more counts. The chain joins TRBV2 to TRBJ1-3; a possible D gene is TRBD1 (6 bases). V lost 4 bases, J lost 3 bases, and 13 bases lay in between. The CDR3 consists of 15 residues. CDR1 is SNHLY, CDR2 FYNNEI, per germline. CDR3 loop: CASSGGGASGNTIYF. For the CDR3, the DNA is TGTGCCAGCAGTGGCGGGGGGGCGAGTGGAAACACCATATATTTT.

This clonotype was detected many times. This chain joins TRBV30 and TRBJ1-1; D perhaps matches TRBD1 (6 bases). The germline V gene encodes CDR1 GTSNPN and CDR2 SVGIG (reference sequence). Between the trimmed V and J ends, which lost 4 bases and 5 bases, there was a span of 17 bases. The CDR3 spans 14 residues. The CDR3 sequence is CAWNLGGGQTEAFF. In DNA, the CDR3 is TGTGCCTGGAACCTTGGGGGGGGGCAAACTGAAGCTTTCTTT.

The J gene is TRBJ2-3, the V gene TRBV7-2; TRBD2 agrees at 7 bases. Germline V gene sequence: CDR1 SGHTA, CDR2 FQGNSA. This CDR3 is built from 15 residues. The trim removed 4 bases at V and 5 bases at J, leaving 9 bases unmatched. The CDR3, as DNA: TGTGCCAGCAGCTCTCTGGGAGGGCACATAGATACGCAGTATTTT. Translated, it gives CASSSLGGHIDTQYF.

The J gene is TRBJ1-2, the V gene TRBV20-1, with TRBD1 as a possible D gene (6 bases). The CDR3 length is 13 residues. V was shortened by 6 bases and J by 4 bases, with 15 bases between the two germline ends. CDR1 is DFQATT and CDR2 is SNEGSKA in the germline V gene (reference sequence). The CDR3 protein is CSANGGQVYGYTF. The CDR3 coding sequence is TGCAGTGCCAACGGGGGGCAGGTCTATGGCTACACCTTC.

This clonotype was counted at least ten times. J is TRBJ2-7 and V is TRBV21-1; the table's D call, TRBD2, was not checked against the DNA. TRBV21-1 is described as a pseudogene. The CDR3 is 13 residues long. DNA of the CDR3: TGTGCCAGCAGCAGTAGCGGGAGCGACGAGCAGTACGTC. This encodes CASSSSGSDEQYV.

The CDR3, as DNA: TGTGCCAGCAGCCAAGACAGGCCCGGGGCCAACGTCCTGACTTTC. Its protein is CASSQDRPGANVLTF. V is TRBV3-1 and J is TRBJ2-6; no reliable D call. CDR1 LGHDT and CDR2 YNNKEL come from the germline V gene (reference sequence). V shed 0 bases and J shed 4 bases, with 7 bases lying between them. The CDR3 has 15 residues.

This clonotype was seen just once. A read error may be the cause here, since a much bigger clone is one base away. The rearrangement uses TRBV7-8 and TRBJ2-7; no clear D. Trimming took 1 base from V and 1 from J, leaving 5 bases between them. CDR3 length equals 13 residues. Germline V gene lookup returns CDR1 SGHVS and CDR2 FQNEAQ. This CDR3 is CASSLDQSYEQYV. Written as DNA, the CDR3 is TGTGCCAGCAGCTTAGATCAGTCCTACGAGCAGTACGTC.

This clonotype has ten or more counts. This chain links TRBV19 with TRBJ2-1; D might be TRBD2 (6 bases). Trimming removed 7 bases at V and 4 bases at J, with 11 bases between. The CDR3 has 13 amino acids. The V gene's germline CDR1 is LNHDA and CDR2 SQIVND (reference sequence). CDR3 nucleotide sequence: TGTGCCAGTATGGGCGGGAATTACAATGAGCAGTTCTTC. Protein product: CASMGGNYNEQFF.

V gene TRBV9 combines with J gene TRBJ2-1, with D perhaps matching TRBD1 (5 bases). Per germline, CDR1 SGDLS and CDR2 YYNGEE. Trimming took 5 bases from V and 5 from J, leaving 17 bases between them. This CDR3 is built from 15 residues. This CDR3 is CASSPLGAPDNEQFF. In DNA, the CDR3 is TGTGCCAGCAGTCCCCTAGGGGCACCAGACAATGAGCAGTTCTTC.

The V and J genes are TRBV20-1 and TRBJ2-5; perhaps TRBD2 as D (7 bases). V was pared by 6 bases and J by 5 bases, with 22 bases between. This CDR3 region has 15 residues. Germline CDR1 is DFQATT and CDR2 is SNEGSKA (reference sequence). CDR3 DNA: TGCAGTGCCCCGGGGGCGGGGGCGGGGACGGAGACCCAGTACTTC. It encodes CSAPGAGAGTETQYF.

This clonotype was seen ten or more times. The chain couples TRBV7-9 to TRBJ2-3, with D perhaps TRBD1 (5 bases). Trimming removed 6 bases at V and 1 base at J, with 11 bases between. The CDR3 has 14 residues. Germline CDR1 and CDR2: SEHNR and FQNEAQ (reference sequence). DNA for the CDR3: TGTGCCAGCAGGGCAGGGTCGGGCACAGATACGCAGTATTTT. It translates to CASRAGSGTDTQYF.

V is TRBV12-3 or TRBV12-4 and J is TRBJ1-2; TRBD1 might be the D (6 bases). The V end lost 7 bases, the J end lost 0 bases, and 21 bases lay between the germline ends. The CDR3 is 17 residues long. In DNA, the CDR3 is TGTGCCAGCACCGGGGGGGAGGGGGAGAAACCTAACTATGGCTACACCTTC. Its protein product is CASTGGEGEKPNYGYTF.

The chain is built from TRBV2 and TRBJ2-2, with 9 bases that match TRBD2. CDR1 is SNHLY, CDR2 FYNNEI, per germline. Trimming took 7 bases from V and 7 from J; bases not matched to a gene: 10. There are 15 residues in the CDR3. The CDR3 loop reads CASTSSSGTNGELFF. The CDR3 DNA follows: TGTGCCAGCACGTCCTCTAGCGGGACGAACGGGGAGCTGTTTTTT.

The CDR3 is CSAGTRGAGNQPQHF. The CDR3 coding sequence is TGCAGTGCTGGCACCAGGGGAGCTGGCAATCAGCCCCAGCATTTT. The chain links TRBV20-1 to TRBJ1-5; D might be TRBD1 (6 bases). The CDR3 totals 15 residues. V lost 5 bases and J lost 2, with 16 bases in between. Germline V gene sequence: CDR1 DFQATT, CDR2 SNEGSKA (reference sequence).

The chain employs TRBV20-1 and TRBJ2-1; either TRBD1 or TRBD2 may supply D (5 bases each). The CDR3 runs 17 residues. The V end lost 1 base, the J end lost 6 bases, and 22 bases lay between the germline ends. Germline CDR1 reads DFQATT; CDR2 reads SNEGSKA (reference sequence). The CDR3 sequence is CSARAGWGYAPPNEQFF. CDR3 DNA sequence: TGCAGTGCTAGAGCGGGTTGGGGGTACGCCCCCCCCAATGAGCAGTTCTTC.

This chain links TRBV2 with TRBJ1-2, with D possibly matching TRBD1 (5 bases). CDR1 is SNHLY, CDR2 FYNNEI, per germline. V gave up 6 bases and J gave up 3 bases, with 14 bases separating them. CDR3 length: 14 residues. The CDR3 DNA is TGTGCCAGCAGGCAACAGGATATTTACTATGGCTACACCTTC. Translation gives CASRQQDIYYGYTF. Combining the CDR3 with reference TRBV2 and TRBJ1-2 gives the whole variable domain EPEVTQTPSHQVTQMGQEVILRCVPISNHLYFYWYRQILGQKVEFLVSFYNNEISEKSEIFDDQFSVERPDGSNFTLKIRSTKLEDSAMYFCASRQQDIYYGYTFGSGTRLTVV.

This clonotype was seen ten or more times. The rearrangement links TRBV18 to TRBJ2-1; TRBD1 aligns across 10 bases. This CDR3 is 17 amino acids long. V shed 3 bases, J shed 3 bases, and the junction held 8 bases outside the gene matches. Germline V gene data show CDR1 as KGHSH and CDR2 as LQKENI. This CDR3 reads CASSPDLRDRGYNEQFF. In DNA, the CDR3 is TGTGCCAGCTCACCCGATCTTCGGGACAGGGGCTACAATGAGCAGTTCTTC.